This T cell receptor (beta chain) derives from a study of response to subunit inactivated influenza vaccine. General study points: Researchers suggested that each seasonal influenza vaccination recruits few new T cells.

TCRdb itself ran the RT-PCR reads through MiXCR, one entry per CDR3 protein. Here the sample spans 450,000 to 700,000 distinct CDR3 sequences, 13% to 15% being singletons. Only a few counts were recorded for this clonotype. The antigen remains unidentified. There are 14 residues in the CDR3. V was clipped by 4 bases and J by 5 bases; unmatched bases: 5. Germline CDR1 LGHNA, CDR2 YSLEER. Sequences were derived from PBMCs from blood, sampled 11 to 12 days after vaccination. The chain links TRBV4-3 to TRBJ1-5; 7 bases are shared with TRBD1. The TCR originated in a man in his forties or fifties who received an inactivated influenza vaccine. The CDR3 bases are TGCGCCAGCAGCCTCGGGACAGCCCATCAGCCCCAGCATTTT. As protein: CASSLGTAHQPQHF.